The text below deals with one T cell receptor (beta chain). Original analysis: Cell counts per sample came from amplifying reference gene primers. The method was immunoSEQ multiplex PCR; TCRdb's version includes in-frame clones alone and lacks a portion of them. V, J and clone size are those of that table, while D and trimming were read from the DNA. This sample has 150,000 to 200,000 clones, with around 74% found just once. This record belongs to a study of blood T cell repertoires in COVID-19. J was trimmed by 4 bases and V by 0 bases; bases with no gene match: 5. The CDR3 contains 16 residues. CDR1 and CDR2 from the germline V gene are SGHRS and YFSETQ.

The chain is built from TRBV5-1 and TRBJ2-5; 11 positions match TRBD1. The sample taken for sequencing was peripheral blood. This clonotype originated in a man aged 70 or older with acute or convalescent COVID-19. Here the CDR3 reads CASSLALGQGGETQYF. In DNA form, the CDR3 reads TGCGCCAGCAGCTTGGCCCTGGGACAGGGGGGAGAGACCCAGTACTTC.